The present TCR beta chain was sequenced within a study of CD8 T cells in Susac syndrome (dated by TCRdb to about 2019). Some background on the complete study: The study used repertoire sequencing to test whether antigen drove CD8+ T cell activation and differentiation in Susac syndrome. Clonality of the CD8+ T cell repertoire was compared between more than 10 healthy donors, approximately 14 Susac syndrome patients and under 19 multiple sclerosis patients. The paper as a whole reports these results and caveats: The number of individuals in the TCR sequencing and HLA analysis was recognized as being relatively small.

A word on this clonotype: Its antigen remains undetermined. The record has no base qualities; no much larger clone is one base away.

The CDR3 runs 14 amino acids, cysteine and phenylalanine included. The retained sequence is limited to the CDR3, 42 bases, with the frame set at the first base. The germline V gene (reference sequence) yields PRHDT for CDR1 and FYEKMQ for CDR2. V lost 5 bases and J lost 9 bases, and the count of bases not matched to a germline gene is 7. Peripheral blood CD8+ and CD4+ T cells from healthy donors, Susac syndrome patients and multiple sclerosis patients were profiled by high-throughput TCR beta sequencing. The healthy donors served as controls matched for age and sex. Bulk CD8+ and CD4+ T cells were purified magnetically by negative isolation, whereas CD8+ TEMRA cells were enriched by FACS. Blood was drawn into EDTA tubes, processed within 24 hours, and PBMCs were isolated by density gradient centrifugation. PBMCs destined for TCR sequencing were cryopreserved in liquid nitrogen and later thawed in a 37 °C water bath. A purity of at least 90% was achieved for sorted or isolated CD4+, CD8+ and CD8+ TEMRA cells.

RNA was extracted using the RNeasy kit, and roughly 0.5 to 1 microgram was reverse transcribed with random hexamers. The immunoSEQ multiplex PCR assay, which covers 54 Vbeta and 13 Jbeta segments, was used to amplify TCR beta CDR3 regions. Bias from PCR amplification was corrected by using a synthetic template baseline for primer optimization and for computational correction. In the source study's methods: Reads were assigned to V, D and J genes according to IMGT and analyzed in immunoSEQ Analyzer, with only productive sequences retained. Clonality was calculated as one minus the Shannon entropy normalized by log2 of the number of productive unique sequences. Public and private clones were assessed among the 100 most prevalent clones of each patient and control. A clone was defined as Susac-specific if it was absent from the healthy and MS cohorts, from over a thousand published viral clones and from other ImmuneACCESS disease sequences. TCRdb cleaned the public reads at Q25 with fastp, built clones with MiXCR and kept in-frame beta chains. Every entry covers one CDR3 protein and lists the most common genes and DNA from its rows. TCRdb assigned the V and J calls; the authors' analysis was not used. The sample has roughly 50,000 distinct CDR3 sequences on record, approximately 92% of them singletons. Around 0.43% of the sample is held by the ten biggest clonotypes.

Sequences were obtained from CD8+ T cells from PBMCs. The sequence joins TRBV13 to TRBJ2-1; 10 of the junction bases match TRBD1. The sequence came from a human donor in good health. The CDR3 sequence is CASSRQGAHGEQFF. The nucleotides read TGTGCCAGCAGCAGACAGGGGGCGCATGGTGAGCAGTTCTTC.